Listed below are T cell receptor beta chains from one sample, sequenced in a study of cytomegalovirus exposure and HLA in healthy donors. TCRdb keeps only in-frame clones here, not all; method: immunoSEQ multiplex PCR. The table lists 95,000 to 100,000 clones, roughly 71% of them singletons. Sequenced material: PBMCs. The receptors come from a man aged 45-65 years in good health and CMV-seronegative. CDR3s include the opening cysteine and the closing phenylalanine or tryptophan. D genes are given only for firm matches. Expanded clones get a size class; other rows say once, few or many, or leave the size out.

clone_size: -; d_call: -; v_call: TRBV30; j_call: TRBJ2-2; cdr3_nt: TGTGCCTGGAGGATACAGGGTTCGGGGGAGCTGTTTTTT; cdr3_aa: CAWRIQGSGELFF
clone_size: -; d_call: TRBD2; v_call: TRBV7-6; j_call: TRBJ2-7; cdr3_nt: TGTGCCAGCAGCCGTACCTTAACTAGCGGATATAACTACGAGCAGTACTTC; cdr3_aa: CASSRTLTSGYNYEQYF
clone_size: -; d_call: -; v_call: TRBV11-2; j_call: TRBJ2-3; cdr3_nt: TGTGCCAGCAGCTTAGATCGGCAGGCGCGTACGCAGTATTTT; cdr3_aa: CASSLDRQARTQYF
clone_size: -; d_call: TRBD2; v_call: TRBV10-2; j_call: TRBJ2-3; cdr3_nt: TGCGCCAGCAAGGTAGCGGGAGACGGCGATACGCAGTATTTT; cdr3_aa: CASKVAGDGDTQYF
clone_size: -; d_call: -; v_call: TRBV6-4; j_call: TRBJ2-1; cdr3_nt: TGTGCCAGCAGTCCCAGGGCAACCTACAATGAGCAGTTCTTC; cdr3_aa: CASSPRATYNEQFF
clone_size: few; d_call: -; v_call: TRBV28; j_call: TRBJ2-6; cdr3_nt: TGTGCCAGCAGTTCTTACAGGGCGCCTGGGGCCAACGTCCTGACTTTC; cdr3_aa: CASSSYRAPGANVLTF
clone_size: few; d_call: TRBD1; v_call: TRBV6-1; j_call: TRBJ1-1; cdr3_nt: TGTGCCAGCAGTGAAGCGATTGGGACAGGGGGCACTGAAGCTTTCTTT; cdr3_aa: CASSEAIGTGGTEAFF
clone_size: -; d_call: TRBD1; v_call: TRBV18; j_call: TRBJ2-7; cdr3_nt: TGTGCCAGCTCGCCAAACCAACCGGGACAGGGCGAGGAGCAGTACTTC; cdr3_aa: CASSPNQPGQGEEQYF
clone_size: -; d_call: -; v_call: TRBV10-3; j_call: TRBJ2-7; cdr3_nt: TGTGCCATCAGTGAGGGCTTCGAGCAGTACTTC; cdr3_aa: CAISEGFEQYF
clone_size: -; d_call: TRBD1; v_call: TRBV18; j_call: TRBJ1-1; cdr3_nt: TGTGCCAGCTCACCGCTCGGAGGACAGGGGGCGCGTGTGAACACTGAAGCTTTCTTT; cdr3_aa: CASSPLGGQGARVNTEAFF
clone_size: -; d_call: -; v_call: TRBV7-6; j_call: TRBJ2-3; cdr3_nt: TGTGCCAGCAGCTTATCGGGCGGGACAGATACGCAGTATTTT; cdr3_aa: CASSLSGGTDTQYF
clone_size: few; d_call: TRBD2; v_call: TRBV15; j_call: TRBJ2-7; cdr3_nt: TGTGCCACCAGCAGAGGAGGGACTAGCCCCAACTACGAGCAGTACTTC; cdr3_aa: CATSRGGTSPNYEQYF
clone_size: -; d_call: -; v_call: TRBV6-5; j_call: TRBJ1-1; cdr3_nt: TGTGCCAGCTTGAAGCGAGTGAACACTGAAGCTTTCTTT; cdr3_aa: CASLKRVNTEAFF
clone_size: few; d_call: TRBD2; v_call: TRBV5-1; j_call: TRBJ2-5; cdr3_nt: TGCGCCAGCAGCCGGCCCCCGACTAGCGGGAGACGAGAGACCCAGTACTTC; cdr3_aa: CASSRPPTSGRRETQYF
clone_size: once; d_call: -; v_call: TRBV2; j_call: TRBJ2-5; cdr3_nt: TGTGCCAGCAGACCGAGGGTAGGCCTCGAGACCCAGTACTTC; cdr3_aa: CASRPRVGLETQYF
clone_size: -; d_call: -; v_call: TRBV7-2; j_call: TRBJ2-3; cdr3_nt: TGTGCCAGCAGCTTATCAGGGGTTAGGTCTAGCACAGATACGCAGTATTTT; cdr3_aa: CASSLSGVRSSTDTQYF
clone_size: few; d_call: -; v_call: TRBV11-1; j_call: TRBJ2-7; cdr3_nt: TGTGCCAGCAGCCACGGTACCTACGAGCAGTACTTC; cdr3_aa: CASSHGTYEQYF
clone_size: once; d_call: TRBD2; v_call: TRBV7-9; j_call: TRBJ2-5; cdr3_nt: TGTTCCAGCGGGGCGGGAGAAGGGACCCAGTACTTC; cdr3_aa: CSSGAGEGTQYF
clone_size: large; d_call: TRBD2; v_call: TRBV4-3; j_call: TRBJ2-7; cdr3_nt: TGCGCCAGCAGCCAATCAGTCCTTGCGGGAGGGGGGTACTACGAGCAGTACTTC; cdr3_aa: CASSQSVLAGGGYYEQYF
clone_size: -; d_call: -; v_call: TRBV7-2; j_call: TRBJ2-2; cdr3_nt: TGTGCCAGCAGCTCCCGGTTAGCCGGGGAGCTGTTTTTT; cdr3_aa: CASSSRLAGELFF
clone_size: -; d_call: TRBD1; v_call: TRBV14; j_call: TRBJ2-1; cdr3_nt: TGTGCCAGCAGCCAGGACAGGGTTAATGAGCAGTTCTTC; cdr3_aa: CASSQDRVNEQFF
clone_size: -; d_call: -; v_call: TRBV23-1; j_call: TRBJ1-1; cdr3_nt: TGCGCCAGCAGTCAAAGAGGGGGAAACACTGAAGCTTTCTTT; cdr3_aa: CASSQRGGNTEAFF
clone_size: -; d_call: -; v_call: TRBV28; j_call: TRBJ2-1; cdr3_nt: TGTGCCAGCAGTTTATCCTCCAAGGGGTCCTTACACAATGAGCAGTTCTTC; cdr3_aa: CASSLSSKGSLHNEQFF
clone_size: few; d_call: TRBD2; v_call: TRBV7-8; j_call: TRBJ2-1; cdr3_nt: TGTGCCAGCAGCCGTAGCGGGGGGGCCCTCAATGAGCAGTTCTTC; cdr3_aa: CASSRSGGALNEQFF
clone_size: -; d_call: TRBD2; v_call: TRBV27; j_call: TRBJ2-7; cdr3_nt: TGTGCCAGCAGTTTAAGACTAGCGGGAGGGAGCTCCTACGAGCAGTACTTC; cdr3_aa: CASSLRLAGGSSYEQYF
clone_size: -; d_call: TRBD1; v_call: TRBV6-6; j_call: TRBJ2-7; cdr3_nt: TGTGCCAGCAGTTACTCGAAGGACAGGGTTTACGAGCAGTACTTC; cdr3_aa: CASSYSKDRVYEQYF
clone_size: -; d_call: TRBD1; v_call: TRBV5-6; j_call: TRBJ1-4; cdr3_nt: TGTGCCAGCAGCGAGGACAGGGGAACTAATGAAAAACTGTTTTTT; cdr3_aa: CASSEDRGTNEKLFF
clone_size: -; d_call: TRBD1; v_call: TRBV12-5; j_call: TRBJ1-5; cdr3_nt: TGTGCTAGTGGTTTGGTACAGGCCGGGGACAGCGTTAATCAGCCCCAGCATTTT; cdr3_aa: CASGLVQAGDSVNQPQHF
clone_size: once; d_call: -; v_call: TRBV4-2; j_call: TRBJ2-7; cdr3_nt: TGTGCCAGCAGCCAGTTGGCCAGGGGTCCCGAGCAGTACTTC; cdr3_aa: CASSQLARGPEQYF
clone_size: -; d_call: -; v_call: TRBV20-1; j_call: TRBJ2-1; cdr3_nt: TGCAGTGCTAGAGACCTACGAGAGCAGTTCTTC; cdr3_aa: CSARDLREQFF
clone_size: -; d_call: TRBD1; v_call: TRBV5-1; j_call: TRBJ2-1; cdr3_nt: TGCGCCAGCAGCCAGCCAGAGACAGGGAAGTTCTTC; cdr3_aa: CASSQPETGKFF
clone_size: -; d_call: -; v_call: TRBV4-3; j_call: TRBJ1-1; cdr3_nt: TGCGCCAGCAGCCAAGATATTATGAGGGTGAACACTGAAGCTTTCTTT; cdr3_aa: CASSQDIMRVNTEAFF
clone_size: -; d_call: -; v_call: TRBV6-5; j_call: TRBJ1-2; cdr3_nt: TGTGCCAGCAGTTCCAAGAACACAGGGTACTATGGCTACACCTTC; cdr3_aa: CASSSKNTGYYGYTF
clone_size: few; d_call: -; v_call: TRBV5-3; j_call: TRBJ2-2; cdr3_nt: TGTGCCAGAAGCGCGTCTTCTCCCCCCAACGGGGAGCTGTTTTTT; cdr3_aa: CARSASSPPNGELFF
clone_size: -; d_call: TRBD2; v_call: TRBV7-3; j_call: TRBJ2-3; cdr3_nt: TGTGCCAGCAGCCTCGGGACTAGTAAAGATACGCAGTATTTT; cdr3_aa: CASSLGTSKDTQYF
clone_size: once; d_call: TRBD2; v_call: TRBV5-4; j_call: TRBJ2-2; cdr3_nt: TGTGCCAGCAGCTTGGGCGGGAGGAGTCACGGGGAGCTGTTTTTT; cdr3_aa: CASSLGGRSHGELFF
clone_size: -; d_call: -; v_call: TRBV2; j_call: TRBJ2-1; cdr3_nt: TGTGCCAGCAGTGAAGGGGGCGCGGTGAATGAGCAGTTCTTC; cdr3_aa: CASSEGGAVNEQFF
clone_size: once; d_call: TRBD2; v_call: TRBV7-2; j_call: TRBJ2-2; cdr3_nt: TGTGCCAGCAGACTAGGGACTAGCGGACGTACCGGGGAGCTGTTTTTT; cdr3_aa: CASRLGTSGRTGELFF
clone_size: few; d_call: -; v_call: TRBV11-2; j_call: TRBJ2-3; cdr3_nt: TGTGCCAGCAGCTTACCGACAGAGGACACGCAGTATTTT; cdr3_aa: CASSLPTEDTQYF
clone_size: once; d_call: -; v_call: TRBV9; j_call: TRBJ2-6; cdr3_nt: TGTGCCAGCAGCGTAGTAGGGGCCAACGTCCTGACTTTC; cdr3_aa: CASSVVGANVLTF
clone_size: -; d_call: TRBD2; v_call: TRBV19; j_call: TRBJ2-2; cdr3_nt: TGTGCCAGTAGTAGGGGACTAGCGACAGCGAACACCGGGGAGCTGTTTTTT; cdr3_aa: CASSRGLATANTGELFF
clone_size: -; d_call: TRBD1; v_call: TRBV2; j_call: TRBJ2-2; cdr3_nt: TGTGCCAGCAGTCGCAGCGGGGACAGGGGGTACGGGGAGCTGTTTTTT; cdr3_aa: CASSRSGDRGYGELFF
clone_size: -; d_call: TRBD1; v_call: TRBV5-1; j_call: TRBJ2-5; cdr3_nt: TGCGCCAGCAGCTTACAGGGGAGCCAAGAGACCCAGTACTTC; cdr3_aa: CASSLQGSQETQYF
clone_size: few; d_call: -; v_call: TRBV5-1; j_call: TRBJ2-3; cdr3_nt: TGCGCCAGCAGCTCCCAGGGTACAGATACGCAGTATTTT; cdr3_aa: CASSSQGTDTQYF
clone_size: -; d_call: -; v_call: TRBV28; j_call: TRBJ2-5; cdr3_nt: TGTGCCAGCAGTTCCACCTTACGTCGGGAGACCCAGTACTTC; cdr3_aa: CASSSTLRRETQYF
clone_size: -; d_call: -; v_call: TRBV2; j_call: TRBJ2-3; cdr3_nt: TGTGCCAGCACGAGGGGACAAACCCGCACAGATACGCAGTATTTT; cdr3_aa: CASTRGQTRTDTQYF
clone_size: -; d_call: TRBD2; v_call: TRBV15; j_call: TRBJ2-1; cdr3_nt: TGTGCCACCAGCAGGGGACTAGCGGGAGGAAGTAATGAGCAGTTCTTC; cdr3_aa: CATSRGLAGGSNEQFF
clone_size: once; d_call: -; v_call: TRBV7-9; j_call: TRBJ2-4; cdr3_nt: TGTGCCAGCAGCTTCGCAGGGGCTGTAAGCATTCAGTACTTC; cdr3_aa: CASSFAGAVSIQYF
clone_size: once; d_call: TRBD1; v_call: TRBV6-1; j_call: TRBJ1-1; cdr3_nt: TGTGCCAGCAGTGAAGTCTGGGGACAGGGACTGGAAGCTTTCTTT; cdr3_aa: CASSEVWGQGLEAFF
clone_size: -; d_call: TRBD2; v_call: TRBV11-2; j_call: TRBJ2-6; cdr3_nt: TGTGCCAGCAGCCTAGCGGGAGGGACGGGGGCCAACGTCCTGACTTTC; cdr3_aa: CASSLAGGTGANVLTF
clone_size: -; d_call: TRBD1; v_call: TRBV28; j_call: TRBJ2-3; cdr3_nt: TGTGCCAGCAGCCTTGGACAGGGTGGTACAGATACGCAGTATTTT; cdr3_aa: CASSLGQGGTDTQYF
clone_size: -; d_call: TRBD1; v_call: TRBV7-8; j_call: TRBJ1-1; cdr3_nt: TGTGCCAGCAGCTCACAGGGGATAATGAACACTGAAGCTTTCTTT; cdr3_aa: CASSSQGIMNTEAFF
clone_size: -; d_call: TRBD1; v_call: TRBV28; j_call: TRBJ1-2; cdr3_nt: TGTGCCAGCAGACCTGGGACAGTAGATTATGGCTACACCTTC; cdr3_aa: CASRPGTVDYGYTF
clone_size: -; d_call: -; v_call: TRBV6-1; j_call: TRBJ1-2; cdr3_nt: TGTGCCAGCAGTGATCGTAACAGGGAAGGAAACTATGGCTACACCTTC; cdr3_aa: CASSDRNREGNYGYTF
clone_size: -; d_call: -; v_call: TRBV5-4; j_call: TRBJ1-1; cdr3_nt: TGTGCCAGCAGCTGGGACCAGCGGGATACTGAAGCTTTCTTT; cdr3_aa: CASSWDQRDTEAFF